This T cell receptor (beta chain) was recovered during a study of T cell responses to AZD1222 COVID-19 vaccine (dated by TCRdb to the early 2020s). Study-level background: A total of more than 230 trial participants underwent TCR sequencing, of whom about 210 received two doses of AZD1222 and some 25 received two doses of the MenACWY control vaccine. Enrollment into the trials was organized by age into subgroups of 18-55, 56-69 and 70-plus years, and those subgroups contained about 160, 30 and 59 TCR-sequenced participants, respectively.

Here is what the overall study found, with its caveats: CD4 TCRs associated with the vaccine covered the entire spike protein, and the dominant responses were in regions 160-218 and 743-854. Conclusions about previously exposed vaccinees are limited because only five to seven AZD1222 recipients were SARS-CoV-2 seropositive at baseline. Epitopes outside the regions mutated in the B.1.351 and B.1.1.7 variants were reportedly recognized by nearly half of the unique spike-specific TCRs. No day 14 peak-response samples were available, so repertoires were characterized only after the peak T cell response. Most participants were white British and females outnumbered males, and the authors suggested that clonal diversity may have been underestimated. A significant rise in spike-specific TCR breadth and depth was observed after two AZD1222 doses relative to day 0 and relative to MenACWY recipients. In the small 56-69-year group, the increase in depth fell short of significance, most likely because of low power.

There are a few counts of this clone. The target of this receptor is not known. No clone much larger than this one lies a single base away; base qualities are absent. Trimming takes 8 bases off V and 1 base off J; junction bases not matched to a gene: 3. The CDR3, cysteine through phenylalanine, is 13 amino acids long. The DNA shown is the 39-base CDR3, in frame from base 1. The CDR3 regions of human TCRbeta chains were analyzed by immunosequencing. Per the original workflow: Repertoire TCRs were matched against a reference library of SARS-CoV-2-specific TCRs generated with the MIRA antigen-specificity platform. Breadth meant the fraction of unique TCRs that were SARS-CoV-2-associated, whereas depth meant the fraction of total T cells that were SARS-CoV-2-associated. Using the MIRA data, each spike-specific TCR was assigned both to the spike region to which the TCR was reactive and to a CD4 or CD8 class. Log10-transformed breadth and depth values were compared by one-way ANOVA with Sidak's multiple comparisons tests. This is the immuneACCESS table as TCRdb keeps it, with only in-frame sequences that have V and J called. A part of the clones is gone; compared with another copy, unresolved V genes explain less than half, and the rest is unexplained. That table supplies the V and J calls and clone size; D and trimming were determined from the DNA. The table for this sample lists some 120,000 clones; around 90% of them were counted only once. The ten top clones hold 15% to 20% of the sample.

The time point label, as the study defines it: baseline before first vaccination. Read against the paper, the sample's treatment or condition label means: meningococcal conjugate vaccine given as trial control. Vaccinee samples came from UK trials COV001 and COV002, including a single-blind randomized controlled phase 2/3 trial of AZD1222 (ChAdOx1 nCoV-19) in healthy adults. Trial participant PBMC samples were collected at day 0 and day 28 after the second dose for TCRbeta chain sequencing. The sequence links TRBV12-3 or TRBV12-4 to TRBJ1-2; TRBD1 fits 8 bases in the junction. This receptor was taken from an adult in good health. The material was peripheral blood, obtained on day 0 of MenACWY control vaccination. The DNA sequence reads TGTGCCAGCGGACAGGGCATTAACTATGGCTACACCTTC. It encodes CASGQGINYGYTF.